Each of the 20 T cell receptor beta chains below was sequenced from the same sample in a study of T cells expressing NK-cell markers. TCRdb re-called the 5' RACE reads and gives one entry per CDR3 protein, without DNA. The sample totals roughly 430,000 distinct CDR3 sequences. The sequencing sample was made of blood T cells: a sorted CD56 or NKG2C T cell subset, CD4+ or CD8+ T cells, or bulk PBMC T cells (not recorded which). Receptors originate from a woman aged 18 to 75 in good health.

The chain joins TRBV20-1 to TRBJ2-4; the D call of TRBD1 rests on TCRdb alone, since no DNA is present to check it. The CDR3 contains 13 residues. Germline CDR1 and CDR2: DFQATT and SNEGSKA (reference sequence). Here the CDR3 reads CSAGGIGKNIQYF.

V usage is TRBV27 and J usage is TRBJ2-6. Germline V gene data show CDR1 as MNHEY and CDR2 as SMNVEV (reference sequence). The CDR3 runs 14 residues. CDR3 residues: CASNTRSGANVLTF.

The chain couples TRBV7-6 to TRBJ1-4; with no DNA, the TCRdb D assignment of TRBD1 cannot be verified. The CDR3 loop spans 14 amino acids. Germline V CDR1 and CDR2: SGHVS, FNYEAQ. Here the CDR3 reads CASSYGTGGEKLFF.

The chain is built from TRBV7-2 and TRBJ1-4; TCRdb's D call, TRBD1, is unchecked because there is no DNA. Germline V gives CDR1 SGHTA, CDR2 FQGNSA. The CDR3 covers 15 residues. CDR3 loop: CASSLNDRLNEKLFF.

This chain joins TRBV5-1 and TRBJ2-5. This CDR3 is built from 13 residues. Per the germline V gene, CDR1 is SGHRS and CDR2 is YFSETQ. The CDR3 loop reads CASSFSTEETQYF.

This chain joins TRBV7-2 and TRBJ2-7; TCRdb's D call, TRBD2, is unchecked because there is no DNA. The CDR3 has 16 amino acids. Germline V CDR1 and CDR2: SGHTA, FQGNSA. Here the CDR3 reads CASSFRLAGISYEQYF.

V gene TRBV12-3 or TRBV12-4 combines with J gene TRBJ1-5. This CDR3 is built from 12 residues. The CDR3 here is CASSSPNQPQHF.

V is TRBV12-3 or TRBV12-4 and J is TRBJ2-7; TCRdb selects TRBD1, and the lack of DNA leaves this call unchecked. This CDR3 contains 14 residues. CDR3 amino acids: CASSHGAGGPEQYF.

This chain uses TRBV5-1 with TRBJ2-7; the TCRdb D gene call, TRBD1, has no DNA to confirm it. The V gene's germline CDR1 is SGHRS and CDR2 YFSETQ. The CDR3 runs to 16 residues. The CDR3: CASSPRDRPSSYEQYF. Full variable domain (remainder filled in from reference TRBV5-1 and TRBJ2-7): KAGVTQTPRYLIKTRGQQVTLSCSPISGHRSVSWYQQTPGQGLQFLFEYFSETQRNKGNFPGRFSGRQFSNSRSEMNVSTLELGDSALYLCASSPRDRPSSYEQYFGPGTRLTVT.

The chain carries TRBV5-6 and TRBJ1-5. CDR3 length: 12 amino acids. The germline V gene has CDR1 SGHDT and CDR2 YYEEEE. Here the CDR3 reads CASSLSDQPQHF.

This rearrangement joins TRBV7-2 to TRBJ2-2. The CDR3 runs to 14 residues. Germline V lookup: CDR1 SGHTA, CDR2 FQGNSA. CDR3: CASSLERITGELFF. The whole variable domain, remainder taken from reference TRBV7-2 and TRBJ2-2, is GAGVSQSPSNKVTEKGKDVELRCDPISGHTALYWYRQSLGQGLEFLIYFQGNSAPDKSGLPSDRFSAERTGGSVSTLTIQRTQQEDSAVYLCASSLERITGELFFGEGSRLTVL.

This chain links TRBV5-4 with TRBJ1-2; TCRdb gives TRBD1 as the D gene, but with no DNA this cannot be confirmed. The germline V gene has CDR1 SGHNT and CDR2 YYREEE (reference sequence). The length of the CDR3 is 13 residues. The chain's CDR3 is CASSGGDSYGYTF. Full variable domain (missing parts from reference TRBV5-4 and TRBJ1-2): ETGVTQSPTHLIKTRGQQVTLRCSSQSGHNTVSWYQQALGQGPQFIFQYYREEENGRGNFPPRFSGLQFPNYSSELNVNALELDDSALYLCASSGGDSYGYTFGSGTRLTVV.

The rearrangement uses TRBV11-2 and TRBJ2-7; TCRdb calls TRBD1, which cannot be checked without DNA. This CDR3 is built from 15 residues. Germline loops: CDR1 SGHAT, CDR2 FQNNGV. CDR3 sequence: CASSSQPGQGSEQYF.

The CDR3: CASSPGQGALSQHF. The chain recombines TRBV4-3 with TRBJ1-5; checking the TCRdb D call of TRBD1 is not possible without DNA. Germline values: CDR1 LGHNA, CDR2 YSLEER. The CDR3 spans 14 residues.

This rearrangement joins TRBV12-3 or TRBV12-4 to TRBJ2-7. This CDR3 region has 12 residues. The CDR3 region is CASSLMVGEQYF.

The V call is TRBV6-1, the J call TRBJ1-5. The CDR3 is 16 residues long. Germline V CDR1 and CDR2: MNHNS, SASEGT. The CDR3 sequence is CASSPLVTVNNQPQHF.

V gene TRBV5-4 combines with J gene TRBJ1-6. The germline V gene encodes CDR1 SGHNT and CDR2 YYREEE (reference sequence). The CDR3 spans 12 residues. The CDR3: CASSTPNSPLHF.

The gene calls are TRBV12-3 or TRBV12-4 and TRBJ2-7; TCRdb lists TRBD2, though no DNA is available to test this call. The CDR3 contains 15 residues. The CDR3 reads CASSPRREWTYEQYF.

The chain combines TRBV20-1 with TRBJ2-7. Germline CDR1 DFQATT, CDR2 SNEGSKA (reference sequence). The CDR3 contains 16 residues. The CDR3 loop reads CSARDPGSRGLDEQYF.

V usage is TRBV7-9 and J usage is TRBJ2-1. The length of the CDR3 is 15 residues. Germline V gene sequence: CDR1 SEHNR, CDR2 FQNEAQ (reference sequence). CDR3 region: CASSLELGSYNEQFF.